This T cell receptor beta chain came from a study of shared clonotypes between healthy human individuals. Looking at the study overall: Three plates were used per donor for CD4 naive, three for CD4 memory, two for CD8 naive and one for CD8 memory.

Generated by immunoSEQ multiplex PCR, the TCRdb table keeps only in-frame clones and is missing some. The sample includes millions of clones, 85% to 95% of them seen just once. This CDR3 region has 14 residues. CDR1 and CDR2 (germline): SGHDN, FVKESK. With V trimmed by 1 base and J by 8 bases, 5 bases remained unmatched. The source of this sequence is a man younger than 30 in good health. Sequencing used naive CD4+ T cells sorted from blood. Subset defined: CD45RA+ positively selected. V and J are TRBV14 and TRBJ2-1, with 7 positions matching TRBD2. DNA of the CDR3: TGTGCCAGCAGCCAAGTCACTAGCGCTTATGAGCAGTTCTTC. Amino acid sequence: CASSQVTSAYEQFF.